The TCR beta chain described here comes from a study of blood T cell repertoires in COVID-19. Study information: Sites in the United States, Italy and Spain provided acute and convalescent COVID-19 samples. From T cells, B-cell-depleted T cells, or PBMCs came the material, which was cDNA or gDNA.

The CDR3 has 17 residues. V lost 7 bases and J lost 3; bases outside the gene matches: 15. Germline CDR1 and CDR2: SGHTA and FQGNSA. The repertoire was sequenced with immunoSEQ multiplex PCR; TCRdb's copy has only in-frame clones and lacks some. The sample holds about 220,000 clones; around 83% are singletons and the top ten take approximately 10%. This clonotype originated in a man aged 50-60 years with active or convalescent COVID-19. Sample: peripheral blood. The chain uses TRBV7-2 and TRBJ2-3, with 8 bases lining up with TRBD2. The CDR3 nucleotides read TGTGCCAGCAACCCCCCAAGGGTAGCGGGAAGGACAGATACGCAGTATTTT. As protein: CASNPPRVAGRTDTQYF.